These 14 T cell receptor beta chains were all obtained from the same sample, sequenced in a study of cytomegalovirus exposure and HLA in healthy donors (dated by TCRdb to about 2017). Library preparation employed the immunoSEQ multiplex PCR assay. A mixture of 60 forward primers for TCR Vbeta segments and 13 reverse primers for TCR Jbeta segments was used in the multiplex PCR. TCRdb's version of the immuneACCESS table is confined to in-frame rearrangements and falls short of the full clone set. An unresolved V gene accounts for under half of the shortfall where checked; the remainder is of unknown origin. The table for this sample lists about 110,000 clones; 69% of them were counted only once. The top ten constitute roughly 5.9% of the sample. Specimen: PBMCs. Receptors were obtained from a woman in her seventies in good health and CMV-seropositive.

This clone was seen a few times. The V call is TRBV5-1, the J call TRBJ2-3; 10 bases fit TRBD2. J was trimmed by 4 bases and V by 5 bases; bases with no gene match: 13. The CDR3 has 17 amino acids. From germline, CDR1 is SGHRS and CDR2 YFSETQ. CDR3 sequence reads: CASSFAGTSVIADTQYF. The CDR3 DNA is TGCGCCAGCAGTTTTGCCGGGACTAGCGTCATAGCAGATACGCAGTATTTT.

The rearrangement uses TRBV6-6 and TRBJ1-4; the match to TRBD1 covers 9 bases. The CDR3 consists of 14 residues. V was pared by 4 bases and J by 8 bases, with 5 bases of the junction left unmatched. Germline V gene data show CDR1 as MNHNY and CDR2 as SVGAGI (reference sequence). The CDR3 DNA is TGTGCCAGCAGTTTGGGACAGGGAATCGAAAAACTGTTTTTT. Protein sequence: CASSLGQGIEKLFF.

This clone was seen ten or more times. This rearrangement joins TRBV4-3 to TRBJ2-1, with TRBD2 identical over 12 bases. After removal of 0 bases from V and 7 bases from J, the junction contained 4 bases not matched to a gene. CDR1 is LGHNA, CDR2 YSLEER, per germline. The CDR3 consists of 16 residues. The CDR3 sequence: CASSQDGLAGRNEQFF. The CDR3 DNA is TGCGCCAGCAGCCAAGATGGACTAGCGGGGAGAAATGAGCAGTTCTTC.

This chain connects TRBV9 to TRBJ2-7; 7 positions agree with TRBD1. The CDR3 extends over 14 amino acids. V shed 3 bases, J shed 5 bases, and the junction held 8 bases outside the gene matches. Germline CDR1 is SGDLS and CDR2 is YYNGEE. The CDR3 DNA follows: TGTGCCAGCAGCGCGCGAGGGGGCGGCAACGAGCAGTACTTC. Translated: CASSARGGGNEQYF. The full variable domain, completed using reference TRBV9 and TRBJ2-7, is DSGVTQTPKHLITATGQRVTLRCSPRSGDLSVYWYQQSLDQGLQFLIQYYNGEERAKGNILERFSAQQFPDLHSELNLSSLELGDSALYFCASSARGGGNEQYFGPGTRLTVT.

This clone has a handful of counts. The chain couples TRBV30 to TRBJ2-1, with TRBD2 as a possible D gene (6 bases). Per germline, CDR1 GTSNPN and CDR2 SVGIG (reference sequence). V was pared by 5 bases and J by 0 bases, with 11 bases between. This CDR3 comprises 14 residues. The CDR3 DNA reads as TGTGCCTGGGACCGGGGGAGCTCCTACAATGAGCAGTTCTTC. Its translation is CAWDRGSSYNEQFF.

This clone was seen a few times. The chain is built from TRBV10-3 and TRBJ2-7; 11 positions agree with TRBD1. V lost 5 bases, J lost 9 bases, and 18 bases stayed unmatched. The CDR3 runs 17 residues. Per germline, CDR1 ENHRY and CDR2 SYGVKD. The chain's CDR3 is CAISRQVGQGESSWQYF. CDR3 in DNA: TGTGCCATCAGTAGACAGGTGGGACAGGGGGAATCAAGTTGGCAGTACTTC.

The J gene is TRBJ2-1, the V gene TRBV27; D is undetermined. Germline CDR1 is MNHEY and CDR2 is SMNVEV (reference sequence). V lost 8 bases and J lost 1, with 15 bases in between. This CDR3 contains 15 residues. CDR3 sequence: CASHRQASSYNEQFF. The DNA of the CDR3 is TGTGCCAGCCACCGGCAGGCCTCTTCCTACAATGAGCAGTTCTTC.

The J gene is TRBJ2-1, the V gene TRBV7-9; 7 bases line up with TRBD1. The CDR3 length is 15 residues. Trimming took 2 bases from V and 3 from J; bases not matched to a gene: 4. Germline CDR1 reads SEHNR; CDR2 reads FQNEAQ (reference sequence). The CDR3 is CASSLRDSNYNEQFF. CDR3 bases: TGTGCCAGCAGCTTACGGGACAGTAACTACAATGAGCAGTTCTTC.

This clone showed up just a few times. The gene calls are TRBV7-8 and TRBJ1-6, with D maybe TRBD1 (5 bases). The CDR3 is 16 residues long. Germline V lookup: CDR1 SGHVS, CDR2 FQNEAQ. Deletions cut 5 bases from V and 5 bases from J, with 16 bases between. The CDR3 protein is CASSPRQPENNSPLHF. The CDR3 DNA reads TGTGCCAGCAGCCCTCGACAGCCTGAGAATAATTCACCCCTCCACTTT.

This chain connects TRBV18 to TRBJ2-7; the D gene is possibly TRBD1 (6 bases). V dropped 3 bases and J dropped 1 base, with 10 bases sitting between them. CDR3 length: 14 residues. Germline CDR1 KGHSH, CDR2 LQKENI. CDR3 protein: CASSPQQGSYEQYF. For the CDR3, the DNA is TGTGCCAGCTCACCCCAACAGGGATCCTACGAGCAGTACTTC.

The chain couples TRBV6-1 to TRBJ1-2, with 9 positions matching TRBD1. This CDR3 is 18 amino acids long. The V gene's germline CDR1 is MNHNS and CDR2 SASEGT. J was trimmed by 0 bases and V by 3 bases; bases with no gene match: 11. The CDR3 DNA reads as TGTGCCAGCAGTGAGGCGGTCCGGGACAGGGCGACTAACTATGGCTACACCTTC. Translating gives CASSEAVRDRATNYGYTF.

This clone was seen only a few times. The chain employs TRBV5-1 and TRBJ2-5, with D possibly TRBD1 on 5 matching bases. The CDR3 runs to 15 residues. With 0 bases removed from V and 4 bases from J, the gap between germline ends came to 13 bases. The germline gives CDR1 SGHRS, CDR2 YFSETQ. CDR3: CASSLAQGFGETQYF. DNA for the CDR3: TGCGCCAGCAGCTTGGCCCAGGGATTTGGAGAGACCCAGTACTTC.

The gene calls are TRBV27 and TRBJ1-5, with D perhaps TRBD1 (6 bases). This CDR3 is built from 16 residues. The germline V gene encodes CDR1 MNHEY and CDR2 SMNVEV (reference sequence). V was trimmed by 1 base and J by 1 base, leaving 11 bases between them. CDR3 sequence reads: CASSLLAGASNQPQHF. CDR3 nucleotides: TGTGCCAGCAGTTTATTGGCGGGGGCGAGCAATCAGCCCCAGCATTTT.

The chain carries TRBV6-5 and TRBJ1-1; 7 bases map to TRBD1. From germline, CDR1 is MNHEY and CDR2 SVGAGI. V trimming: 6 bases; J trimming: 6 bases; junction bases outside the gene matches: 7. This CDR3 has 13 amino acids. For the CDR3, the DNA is TGTGCCAGCAGAATTCCAGGGGGTCCTGAAGCTTTCTTT. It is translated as CASRIPGGPEAFF.